This TCR beta chain was identified during a study of cytomegalovirus exposure and HLA in healthy donors. Study-wide points: Specificity of a few CMV-associated chains for CMV antigens was verified in vitro.

Sequencing was performed with immunoSEQ multiplex PCR; in TCRdb, only in-frame clones are kept and a portion is missing. The table shows 250,000 to 300,000 clones, with 80% to 90% occurring only once. J gave up 2 bases and V 2 bases, and 6 bases lay outside the gene matches. The CDR3 spans 15 residues. Germline CDR1 is SNHLY and CDR2 is FYNNEI. To note about this clone: As yet, its antigen is unknown.

Sequencing input: PBMCs. This sequence joins TRBV2 and TRBJ2-7; 7 bases line up with TRBD2. The source is a woman under 30 in good health and CMV-seronegative. The CDR3 loop reads CASSERGVGTYEQYF. The CDR3 DNA is TGTGCCAGCAGTGAACGGGGGGTTGGGACCTACGAGCAGTACTTC.